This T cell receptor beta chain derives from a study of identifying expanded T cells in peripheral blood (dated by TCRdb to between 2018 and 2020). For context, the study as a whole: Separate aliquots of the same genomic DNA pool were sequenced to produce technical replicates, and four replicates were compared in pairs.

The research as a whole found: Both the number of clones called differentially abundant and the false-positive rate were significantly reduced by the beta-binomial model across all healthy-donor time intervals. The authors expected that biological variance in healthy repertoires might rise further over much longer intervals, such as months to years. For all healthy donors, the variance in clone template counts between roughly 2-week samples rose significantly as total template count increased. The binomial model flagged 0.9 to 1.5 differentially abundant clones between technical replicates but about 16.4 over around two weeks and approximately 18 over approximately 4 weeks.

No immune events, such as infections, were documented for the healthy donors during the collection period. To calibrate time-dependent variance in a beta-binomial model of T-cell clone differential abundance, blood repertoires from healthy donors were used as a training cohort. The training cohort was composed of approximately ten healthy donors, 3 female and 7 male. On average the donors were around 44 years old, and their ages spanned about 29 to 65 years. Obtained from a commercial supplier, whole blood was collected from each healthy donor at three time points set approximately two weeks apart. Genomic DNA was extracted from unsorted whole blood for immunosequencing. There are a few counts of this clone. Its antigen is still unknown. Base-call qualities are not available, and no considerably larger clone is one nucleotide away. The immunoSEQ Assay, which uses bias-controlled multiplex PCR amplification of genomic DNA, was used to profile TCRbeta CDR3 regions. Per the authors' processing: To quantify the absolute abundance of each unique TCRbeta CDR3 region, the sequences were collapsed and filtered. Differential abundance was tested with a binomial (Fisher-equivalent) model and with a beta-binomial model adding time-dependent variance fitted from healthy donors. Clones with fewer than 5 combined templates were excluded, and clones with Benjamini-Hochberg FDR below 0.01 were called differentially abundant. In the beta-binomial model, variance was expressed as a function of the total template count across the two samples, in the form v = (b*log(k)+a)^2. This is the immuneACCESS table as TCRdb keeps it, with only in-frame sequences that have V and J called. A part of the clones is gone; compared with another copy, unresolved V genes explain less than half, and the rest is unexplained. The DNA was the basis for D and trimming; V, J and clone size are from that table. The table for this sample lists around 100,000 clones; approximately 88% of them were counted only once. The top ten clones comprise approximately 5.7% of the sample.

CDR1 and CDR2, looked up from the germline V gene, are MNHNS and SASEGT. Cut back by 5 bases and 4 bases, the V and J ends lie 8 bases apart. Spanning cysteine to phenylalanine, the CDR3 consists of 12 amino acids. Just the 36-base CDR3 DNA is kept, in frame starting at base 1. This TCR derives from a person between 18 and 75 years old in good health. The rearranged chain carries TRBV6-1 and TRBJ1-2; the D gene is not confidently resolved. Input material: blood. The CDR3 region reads CASSPSGYGYTF. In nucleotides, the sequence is TGTGCCAGCAGTCCCTCAGGCTATGGCTACACCTTC.